This TCR beta chain was captured in a study of blood T cell repertoires in COVID-19. Overall study: Acute-phase and convalescent COVID-19 samples originated in the United States, Italy and Spain. T cells, B-cell-depleted T cells, or PBMCs supplied cDNA or gDNA.

As originally analysed: Nucleated cell counts were estimated from reference gene primer amplification. The repertoire was sequenced with immunoSEQ multiplex PCR; TCRdb's copy has only in-frame clones and lacks some. V, J and clone size are taken as reported in that table, and D and trimming were inferred from the DNA itself. The repertoire includes some 80,000 clones, under 90% of them detected once, and around 12% sits in the top ten. The V gene's germline CDR1 is SGHNT and CDR2 YYREEE (reference sequence). The CDR3 loop spans 15 amino acids. V shed 4 bases and J 4 bases; nucleotides not matched to a gene: 2.

This chain uses TRBV5-4 with TRBJ2-1; TRBD2 aligns across 13 bases. The source material was peripheral blood. This clonotype was sampled from a woman aged 40 to 49 with active or convalescent COVID-19. The CDR3 DNA is TGTGCCAGCAGCCGGACTAGCGGGGGATACAATGAGCAGTTCTTC. Protein: CASSRTSGGYNEQFF.